This is a list of T cell receptor beta chains from one sample in a study of control samples from healthy donors and cancer patients. Assay: immunoSEQ multiplex PCR; the TCRdb copy retains only in-frame clones and omits some. This table holds approximately 140,000 clones, about nine tenths found once. Input material: blood. Receptor source: a woman under 40 in good health. The CDR3 runs from the conserved cysteine through the conserved F or W. Only some rows state a clone size, as once, few, many or a class for expanded clones.

once,TRBV7-3,TRBJ2-1,CASSRDRENEQFF
-,TRBV11-1,TRBJ2-3,CASSFGHTDTQYF
-,TRBV9,TRBJ1-4,CASSVEGSPNEKLFF
-,TRBV28,TRBJ1-2,CASSSGSTGLYTF
few,TRBV19,TRBJ2-7,CASSMGYEQYF
-,TRBV12-3/TRBV12-4,TRBJ2-3,CATGNPRTDTQYF
-,TRBV10-1,TRBJ2-7,CASSLRQRECYEQYF
-,TRBV4-2,TRBJ2-7,CASSQQTSGRGSSYEQYF
-,TRBV24-1,TRBJ2-1,CATSLATNYNEQFF
once,TRBV11-2,TRBJ1-4,CASRGNDGGEKLFF
-,TRBV28,TRBJ1-1,CASSFLGDEAEAFF